Shown below are 27 T cell receptor beta chains from a single sample sequenced in a study of blood T cell repertoires in COVID-19. TCRdb's table, derived via immunoSEQ multiplex PCR, lists solely in-frame clones and lacks some. This sample has 200,000 to 250,000 clones, with about 90% found just once. Input material: peripheral blood. Receptors originate from a man between 60 and 75 years old with acute or convalescent COVID-19.

The V call is TRBV29-1, the J call TRBJ2-5, with TRBD2 as a possible D gene (6 bases). Germline lookup yields CDR1 SQVTM and CDR2 ANQGSEA. Trimming stripped 3 bases from V and 1 base from J, with 6 bases between. The CDR3 consists of 12 residues. The CDR3 DNA follows: TGCAGCGTTGAGGGGGGCCAAGAGACCCAGTACTTC. This encodes CSVEGGQETQYF.

This rearrangement joins TRBV6-5 to TRBJ1-3; the match to TRBD1 covers 9 bases. The CDR3 runs 15 residues. V lost 6 bases to trimming and J lost 2 bases; unmatched junction nucleotides: 5. Per germline, CDR1 MNHEY and CDR2 SVGAGI. CDR3 protein: CASRETGGTGNTIYF. CDR3 in DNA: TGTGCCAGCAGGGAGACAGGGGGGACTGGAAACACCATATATTTT.

Worth noting for this clone: A read error may produce the germline difference seen at one junction end. This rearrangement joins TRBV5-1 to TRBJ2-5, with D unresolved. Germline CDR1 and CDR2: SGHRS and YFSETQ. This CDR3 has 13 residues. The CDR3 here is CASSSLVQESQYF. CDR3 in DNA: TGCGCCAGCAGCTCACTGGTCCAAGAGAGCCAGTACTTC.

CDR3 nucleotide sequence: TGTGCCAGCAGCCCTATGGGACAGGGAACCTACGAGCAGTACTTC. It specifies CASSPMGQGTYEQYF. The chain couples TRBV11-3 to TRBJ2-7; 9 nucleotides line up with TRBD1. CDR3 length: 15 residues. V dropped 5 bases and J dropped 2; count of bases not matched to a gene: 7. Germline CDR1 SGHNT, CDR2 YENEEA.

The V gene is TRBV29-1, the J gene TRBJ2-7, with TRBD1 matching over 8 bases. The CDR3 runs 13 residues. The germline V gene encodes CDR1 SQVTM and CDR2 ANQGSEA. V lost 7 bases and J lost 5; bases outside the gene matches: 10. CDR3 in amino acids: CSAGQGGGNEQYF. CDR3 DNA sequence: TGCAGCGCTGGACAGGGAGGCGGGAACGAGCAGTACTTC.

The chain links TRBV29-1 to TRBJ2-1; D is perhaps TRBD2 (6 bases). CDR1 is SQVTM, CDR2 ANQGSEA, per germline. This CDR3 region has 15 residues. V was clipped by 1 base and J by 2 bases, with 12 bases between them. The CDR3 here is CSVEVPGSAYNEQFF. The DNA for the CDR3 is TGCAGCGTTGAAGTTCCCGGGAGTGCCTACAATGAGCAGTTCTTC.

V is TRBV7-8 and J is TRBJ2-6; 11 nucleotides line up with TRBD2. Germline V gene sequence: CDR1 SGHVS, CDR2 FQNEAQ. The CDR3 runs 20 residues. The J segment lost 0 bases and the V segment lost 3 bases, leaving 10 bases of the junction unmatched. CDR3 DNA: TGTGCCAGCAGCTTCCCCTCTAGCGGGAGGAACCCCTCTGGGGCCAACGTCCTGACTTTC. Its protein is CASSFPSSGRNPSGANVLTF.

This chain joins TRBV4-1 and TRBJ1-6; TRBD1 matches at 9 bases. The CDR3 covers 17 residues. The J segment lost 9 bases and the V segment lost 0 bases, leaving 9 bases of the junction unmatched. The germline gives CDR1 MGHRA, CDR2 YSYEKL. CDR3 protein: CASSQELPRTGVSPLHF. The CDR3 DNA is TGCGCCAGCAGCCAAGAATTGCCCAGGACAGGGGTTTCACCCCTCCACTTT.

The rearrangement uses TRBV5-1 and TRBJ1-1; TRBD1 is a possible D gene (5 bases). V lost 3 bases and J 4 bases, leaving 13 bases between the germline ends. CDR3 length: 14 residues. Per germline, CDR1 SGHRS and CDR2 YFSETQ. CDR3 amino acids: CASSWGGLSTEAFF. DNA for the CDR3: TGCGCCAGCAGCTGGGGGGGACTCAGCACTGAAGCTTTCTTT.

The chain combines TRBV14 with TRBJ2-5, with TRBD2 as a possible D gene (5 bases). Trimming left V 0 bases short and J 4 bases short, with 15 bases between. Per germline, CDR1 SGHDN and CDR2 FVKESK. This CDR3 is 16 amino acids long. CDR3 region: CASSQETRVGRETQYF. The CDR3 DNA follows: TGTGCCAGCAGCCAAGAGACGAGGGTAGGCCGAGAGACCCAGTACTTC.

The J gene is TRBJ1-1, the V gene TRBV7-9; D is undetermined. This CDR3 has 14 amino acids. Germline V gene data show CDR1 as SEHNR and CDR2 as FQNEAQ (reference sequence). V dropped 3 bases and J dropped 5 bases, with 13 bases sitting between them. CDR3 nucleotides: TGTGCCAGCAGCTTCGGGGATGAGAGGACTGAAGCTTTCTTT. Translating gives CASSFGDERTEAFF.

The genes are TRBV6-5 and TRBJ2-2, with TRBD2 as a possible D gene (6 bases). CDR1 and CDR2 (germline): MNHEY, SVGAGI. V lost 1 base and J 4 bases, leaving 10 bases between the germline ends. This CDR3 region has 15 residues. The CDR3 DNA is TGTGCCAGCAGTTACTTACTAGCTGCCACCGGGGAGCTGTTTTTT. Protein sequence: CASSYLLAATGELFF.

This clone appeared once. The genes are TRBV5-1 and TRBJ2-3, with D perhaps TRBD1 (6 bases). The germline CDR1 and CDR2 sequences are SGHRS and YFSETQ. The CDR3 has 16 amino acids. V was trimmed by 3 bases and J by 0 bases, leaving 14 bases between them. The CDR3 loop reads CASSSDGQPSTDTQYF. CDR3 in DNA: TGCGCCAGCAGCTCGGATGGACAGCCTAGCACAGATACGCAGTATTTT.

The chain uses TRBV21-1 and TRBJ2-3; the D call TRBD1 from the table was never checked on the DNA. TRBV21-1 is classified as a pseudogene. The CDR3 contains 20 residues. The CDR3 sequence: CASSRGVGLDRGLCTDTQYF. The CDR3 bases are TGTGCCAGCAGCCGCGGGGTGGGTTTGGACAGGGGGCTTTGCACAGATACGCAGTATTTT.

This sequence joins TRBV21-1 and TRBJ1-6. TRBV21-1 is flagged as a pseudogene. This CDR3 has 17 residues. The CDR3 bases are TGTGCCAGCACCCAACCTATGGGGGGGGACTATAATTCACCCCTCCACTTT. Residues: CASTQPMGGDYNSPLHF.

The chain links TRBV11-2 to TRBJ2-1; 8 bases are shared with TRBD2. The CDR3 is 18 amino acids. CDR1 and CDR2 (germline): SGHAT, FQNNGV. The V and J ends lost 5 bases and 10 bases, in that order; junction bases with no gene match: 22. CDR3 nucleotide sequence: TGTGCCAGCAGCGCCTTGGGGCGGGAGGTCAATCTCGTCGTGGAGCAGTTCTTC. It is translated as CASSALGREVNLVVEQFF.

The chain recombines TRBV7-2 with TRBJ2-7, with D maybe TRBD2 (6 bases). Germline lookup yields CDR1 SGHTA and CDR2 FQGNSA. Trimming took 3 bases from V and 1 from J, leaving 10 bases between them. The CDR3 loop spans 14 amino acids. This chain's CDR3 is CASSLRGISYEQYF. CDR3 in DNA: TGTGCCAGCAGCTTGCGCGGGATATCCTACGAGCAGTACTTC.

The CDR3 is CASSRTPSSYNEQFF. In DNA, the CDR3 is TGTGCCAGCAGCCGGACTCCGAGCTCCTACAATGAGCAGTTCTTC. V is TRBV14 and J is TRBJ2-1, with D tentatively TRBD2 (5 bases). Germline V lookup: CDR1 SGHDN, CDR2 FVKESK. V was trimmed by 4 bases and J by 0 bases, leaving 10 bases between them. The CDR3 runs 15 residues.

The chain is built from TRBV6-4 and TRBJ1-1; 7 positions match TRBD1. The CDR3 is made up of 17 amino acids. The V gene's germline CDR1 is MRHNA and CDR2 SNTAGT. The junction had 17 bases not matched to a gene; V was cut back by 7 bases and J by 3 bases. In DNA form, the CDR3 reads TGTGCCAGCACGACCCCCTTGACAGGGAAGGAGGACACTGAAGCTTTCTTT. Protein sequence: CASTTPLTGKEDTEAFF.

V gene TRBV19 combines with J gene TRBJ2-5; 13 bases are shared with TRBD2. With 5 bases clipped from V and 5 bases from J, the junction kept 11 bases outside the gene matches. Germline loops: CDR1 LNHDA, CDR2 SQIVND (reference sequence). The CDR3 consists of 17 residues. CDR3 amino acids: CASSSPGLAGQGETQYF. The DNA of the CDR3 is TGTGCCAGTAGTTCTCCGGGACTAGCGGGACAGGGGGAGACCCAGTACTTC.

The count of this clone is one. The chain has TRBV7-2 and TRBJ2-7; the D is unclear. V lost 5 bases, J lost 1 base, and 12 bases lay in between. The CDR3 contains 14 residues. CDR1 is SGHTA, CDR2 FQGNSA, per germline. The CDR3 loop is CASSVMISSYEQYF. The CDR3 DNA follows: TGTGCCAGCAGCGTCATGATTAGTTCCTACGAGCAGTACTTC.

The J gene is TRBJ1-5, the V gene TRBV19, with 10 nucleotides matching TRBD1. The germline gives CDR1 LNHDA, CDR2 SQIVND (reference sequence). The CDR3 runs 16 residues. J gave up 6 bases and V 7 bases, and 12 bases lay outside the gene matches. The CDR3 sequence: CASTTPGTGAGQPQHF. CDR3 DNA sequence: TGTGCCAGTACCACACCCGGGACAGGGGCTGGTCAGCCCCAGCATTTT.

V is TRBV6-5 and J is TRBJ1-5; D perhaps matches TRBD1 (6 bases). CDR1 is MNHEY, CDR2 SVGAGI, per germline. CDR3 length equals 14 residues. Trimming took 6 bases from V and 3 from J, leaving 12 bases between them. In DNA form, the CDR3 reads TGTGCCAGCAGCCAAGGGGGAAACAATCAGCCCCAGCATTTT. Translation: CASSQGGNNQPQHF.

The genes are TRBV28 and TRBJ2-7, with TRBD1 matching 7 bases. V was clipped by 5 bases and J by 0 bases; unmatched bases: 7. CDR1 and CDR2 (germline): MDHEN, SYDVKM. The CDR3 spans 15 residues. CDR3 in amino acids: CASSVGGGFSYEQYF. The DNA for the CDR3 is TGTGCCAGCAGTGTAGGGGGCGGGTTCTCCTACGAGCAGTACTTC.

V gene TRBV5-1 combines with J gene TRBJ2-5; the match to TRBD1 covers 8 bases. The J segment lost 1 base and the V segment lost 0 bases, leaving 5 bases of the junction unmatched. The germline CDR1 and CDR2 sequences are SGHRS and YFSETQ. This CDR3 comprises 16 residues. CDR3: CASSLDAGGGQETQYF. The DNA for the CDR3 is TGCGCCAGCAGCTTGGATGCAGGGGGCGGCCAAGAGACCCAGTACTTC.

This clone was detected only once. The rearrangement links TRBV7-9 to TRBJ2-7, with 9 positions matching TRBD1. The germline gives CDR1 SEHNR, CDR2 FQNEAQ (reference sequence). The CDR3 is 16 residues long. V shed 5 bases, J shed 7 bases, and the junction held 15 bases outside the gene matches. The CDR3 nucleotides are TGTGCCAGCAGCCTCGGCGCGGGACAGGGCGCGAGGGAGCAGTACTTC. Amino acid sequence: CASSLGAGQGAREQYF. Filled out from reference TRBV7-9 and TRBJ2-7, the complete variable domain reads DTGVSQNPRHKITKRGQNVTFRCDPISEHNRLYWYRQTLGQGPEFLTYFQNEAQLEKSRLLSDRFSAERPKGSFSTLEIQRTEQGDSAMYLCASSLGAGQGAREQYFGPGTRLTVT.

CDR3 in DNA: TGTGCCAGTAACGGGATGGTTGTAGATACGCAGTATTTT. Amino acids: CASNGMVVDTQYF. The J gene is TRBJ2-3, the V gene TRBV2; TRBD2 is a possible D gene (5 bases). The CDR3 has 13 amino acids. Trimming cost V 9 bases and J 5 bases, with 15 bases left between them. Germline V gives CDR1 SNHLY, CDR2 FYNNEI.